The 32 T cell receptor beta chains presented below share a single source sample, sequenced in a study of control samples from healthy donors and cancer patients. Clones were read by immunoSEQ multiplex PCR, and TCRdb kept only the in-frame ones, dropping some. The data contain almost 95,000 clones, roughly nine tenths of them singletons. The sample consisted of blood. Every receptor here comes from a young woman in good health.

V and J are TRBV5-4 and TRBJ1-1, with a possible D match to TRBD1 (5 bases). The germline V and J ends were trimmed by 4 bases and 0 bases, with 16 bases remaining between them. The CDR3 runs 16 residues. CDR1 is SGHNT, CDR2 YYREEE, per germline (reference sequence). The CDR3 DNA reads TGTGCCAGCAGCGCGGACTCTGGGGCCATGAACACTGAAGCTTTCTTT. Protein product: CASSADSGAMNTEAFF.

The count of this clone is one. This sequence joins TRBV5-5 and TRBJ1-5; D remains unclear. The length of the CDR3 is 15 residues. In germline, CDR1 is SGHKS, CDR2 YYEKEE (reference sequence). Trimming left V 0 bases short and J 0 bases short, with 7 bases between. Here the CDR3 reads CASSLVPDSNQPQHF. The CDR3 bases are TGTGCCAGCAGCTTGGTACCGGATAGCAATCAGCCCCAGCATTTT. Full variable domain (missing parts from reference TRBV5-5 and TRBJ1-5): DAGVTQSPTHLIKTRGQQVTLRCSPISGHKSVSWYQQVLGQGPQFIFQYYEKEERGRGNFPDRFSARQFPNYSSELNVNALLLGDSALYLCASSLVPDSNQPQHFGDGTRLSIL.

This clone was seen just once. V usage is TRBV6-2 or TRBV6-3 and J usage is TRBJ1-4; D ambiguous. CDR1 is MNHEY, CDR2 SVGEGT, per germline. The V and J ends lost 5 bases and 5 bases respectively, with 6 bases between them. The CDR3 consists of 12 residues. The DNA for the CDR3 is TGTGCCAGCAGTCTCCTGAATGAAAAACTGTTTTTT. It codes for CASSLLNEKLFF.

The V gene is TRBV25-1, the J gene TRBJ1-1, with 7 bases that match TRBD1. V was pared by 3 bases and J by 7 bases, with 11 bases of the junction left unmatched. The CDR3 runs to 15 residues. CDR1 is MGHDK and CDR2 is SYGVNS in the germline V gene. The CDR3 is CASSEGGRGSGEAFF. The CDR3 nucleotides are TGTGCCAGCAGTGAGGGGGGCAGGGGGTCCGGTGAAGCTTTCTTT.

CDR3 DNA: TGTGCCAGCTCACGGGTTTTGCGGGGGCAGGTCTACGAGCAGTACTTC. As protein: CASSRVLRGQVYEQYF. The chain carries TRBV18 and TRBJ2-7; tentatively, D is TRBD2 (7 bases). This CDR3 region has 16 residues. Trimming stripped 4 bases from V and 3 bases from J, with 19 bases between. Germline CDR1 KGHSH, CDR2 LQKENI. Drawing the rest from reference TRBV18 and TRBJ2-7, the complete variable domain is NAGVMQNPRHLVRRRGQEARLRCSPMKGHSHVYWYRQLPEEGLKFMVYLQKENIIDESGMPKERFSAEFPKEGPSILRIQQVVRGDSAAYFCASSRVLRGQVYEQYFGPGTRLTVT.

The chain recombines TRBV27 with TRBJ2-7, with 9 bases fitting TRBD1. J gave up 5 bases and V 11 bases, and 7 bases lay outside the gene matches. The CDR3 has 12 amino acids. Germline CDR1 and CDR2: MNHEY and SMNVEV (reference sequence). The CDR3 reads CAVGDRVHEQYF. The CDR3 coding sequence is TGTGCCGTGGGGGACAGGGTCCACGAGCAGTACTTC.

This chain uses TRBV7-2 with TRBJ1-3; a possible D gene is TRBD1 (6 bases). V gave up 3 bases and J gave up 3 bases, with 12 bases separating them. Germline V gene data show CDR1 as SGHTA and CDR2 as FQGNSA. The CDR3 sequence is 15 residues long. CDR3 amino acids: CASSLKGGGGNTIYF. As DNA, the CDR3 is TGTGCCAGCAGCTTGAAAGGGGGGGGTGGAAACACCATATATTTT.

The rearrangement uses TRBV4-1 and TRBJ2-5; 9 bases map to TRBD2. CDR1 and CDR2 (germline): MGHRA, YSYEKL. There are 15 residues in the CDR3. The trim removed 4 bases at V and 4 bases at J, leaving 7 bases unmatched. In DNA form, the CDR3 reads TGCGCCAGCAGCCGCGGGGGGGCCTTTGGAGAGACCCAGTACTTC. It yields the protein CASSRGGAFGETQYF.

The chain has TRBV20-1 and TRBJ2-1, with TRBD2 identical over 7 bases. The CDR3 runs 10 residues. Germline V gene lookup returns CDR1 DFQATT and CDR2 SNEGSKA (reference sequence). V was pared by 8 bases and J by 7 bases, with 2 bases of the junction left unmatched. CDR3 region: CSLGGNEQFF. The CDR3 DNA is TGCAGTCTCGGGGGGAATGAGCAGTTCTTC.

The chain couples TRBV7-9 to TRBJ2-7; D not resolved. Trimming took 8 bases from V and 2 from J, leaving 13 bases between them. The CDR3 runs 13 residues. Germline V gene sequence: CDR1 SEHNR, CDR2 FQNEAQ (reference sequence). The CDR3 sequence is CASLRGMAYEQYF. In DNA, the CDR3 is TGTGCCAGCTTGAGAGGCATGGCCTACGAGCAGTACTTC.

This clone was seen once. The V and J genes are TRBV27 and TRBJ1-6; D call uncertain. Germline CDR1 and CDR2: MNHEY and SMNVEV (reference sequence). Trimming took 5 bases from V and 6 from J, leaving 8 bases between them. The CDR3 extends over 13 amino acids. The DNA of the CDR3 is TGTGCCAGCAGTGCACAGCTTAATTCACCCCTCCACTTT. This codes for CASSAQLNSPLHF.

The chain couples TRBV27 to TRBJ1-2; 7 positions match TRBD1. V lost 3 bases to trimming and J lost 3 bases; unmatched junction nucleotides: 7. This CDR3 is 15 amino acids long. Germline V gene sequence: CDR1 MNHEY, CDR2 SMNVEV (reference sequence). The CDR3: CASSFLQGIYYGYTF. CDR3 DNA: TGTGCCAGCAGTTTTTTACAGGGGATTTACTATGGCTACACCTTC.

The rearrangement uses TRBV15 and TRBJ2-7, with 11 nucleotides matching TRBD2. After removal of 8 bases from V and 6 bases from J, the junction contained 9 bases not matched to a gene. Germline V gene lookup returns CDR1 LNHNV and CDR2 YYDKDF (reference sequence). The CDR3 runs 14 residues. CDR3 DNA sequence: TGTGCCACCCGGTTGAATAGCGGGGGGGGCGAGCAGTACTTC. Its protein is CATRLNSGGGEQYF. Drawing the rest from reference TRBV15 and TRBJ2-7, the complete variable domain is DAMVIQNPRYQVTQFGKPVTLSCSQTLNHNVMYWYQQKSSQAPKLLFHYYDKDFNNEADTPDNFQSRRPNTSFCFLDIRSPGLGDTAMYLCATRLNSGGGEQYFGPGTRLTVT.

The gene calls are TRBV5-1 and TRBJ1-2; D call uncertain. The CDR3 has 14 amino acids. Per germline, CDR1 SGHRS and CDR2 YFSETQ. V gave up 5 bases and J gave up 14 bases, with 25 bases separating them. The CDR3 reads CASSFNTLAGGTTF. The DNA for the CDR3 is TGCGCCAGCAGTTTTAACACCTTGGCAGGAGGTACGACCTTC.

The chain employs TRBV24-1 and TRBJ2-1; the match to TRBD1 covers 7 bases. This CDR3 is 14 amino acids long. The junction had 7 bases not matched to a gene; V was cut back by 2 bases and J by 10 bases. Per germline, CDR1 KGHDR and CDR2 SFDVKD. The CDR3 DNA sequence: TGTGCCACCAGTGATTCCCTAACAGGGGACGAGCAGTTCTTC. Translating it yields CATSDSLTGDEQFF.

This sequence joins TRBV12-3 or TRBV12-4 and TRBJ1-4; D unclear. Trimming shortened V by 6 bases and J by 8 bases, and 10 bases separated the two germline ends. There are 12 residues in the CDR3. The CDR3, as DNA: TGTGCCAGCAGCCAAACGAGGGAAAAACTGTTTTTT. Translated, it gives CASSQTREKLFF.

This chain links TRBV29-1 with TRBJ2-7, with 9 bases lining up with TRBD1. CDR1 SQVTM and CDR2 ANQGSEA come from the germline V gene. V gave up 6 bases and J gave up 4 bases; unmatched junction bases: 4. The CDR3 is made up of 12 amino acids. The CDR3 sequence is CSVGDRDYEQYF. The CDR3 DNA reads TGCAGCGTGGGGGACAGGGATTACGAGCAGTACTTC.

The chain combines TRBV6-5 with TRBJ1-1; D is undetermined. Trimming took off 10 bases at V and 1 base at J, with 13 bases between the two ends. Germline V gene data show CDR1 as MNHEY and CDR2 as SVGAGI. The CDR3 sequence is 13 residues long. As DNA, the CDR3 is TGTGCCACAGCTCCTAAGGAGAACACTGAAGCTTTCTTT. Translating gives CATAPKENTEAFF.

This clone came up a few times. The J gene is TRBJ2-5, the V gene TRBV12-3 or TRBV12-4; 9 bases line up with TRBD1. Trimming removed 6 bases from V and 3 bases from J; junction bases left unmatched: 2. The CDR3 is 13 amino acids. The CDR3 here is CASSWTGEETQYF. The CDR3, as DNA: TGTGCCAGCAGCTGGACAGGGGAAGAGACCCAGTACTTC.

The table lists this clone with a count of one. The chain recombines TRBV9 with TRBJ2-2; the match to TRBD2 covers 8 bases. CDR1 and CDR2 from the germline V gene are SGDLS and YYNGEE. The CDR3 length is 17 residues. With V trimmed by 0 bases and J by 4 bases, 8 bases remained unmatched. CDR3 bases: TGTGCCAGCAGCGTAGTCGGGGGGGTACCAGCCACCGGGGAGCTGTTTTTT. Protein: CASSVVGGVPATGELFF.

This chain connects TRBV6-5 to TRBJ1-2; D gene uncertain. CDR1 and CDR2 from the germline V gene are MNHEY and SVGAGI. The CDR3 sequence is 13 residues long. V lost 6 bases and J lost 6, with 14 bases in between. The DNA for the CDR3 is TGTGCCAGCAGGTCGCTACGGCATAATGGCTACACCTTC. Translating it yields CASRSLRHNGYTF.

The CDR3 nucleotides are TGCAGTGCTGTGGACAGCTACGAGCAGTACTTC. This gives the protein CSAVDSYEQYF. The rearrangement uses TRBV20-1 and TRBJ2-7; TRBD1 is a possible D gene (6 bases). Germline V gene sequence: CDR1 DFQATT, CDR2 SNEGSKA (reference sequence). The CDR3 extends over 11 amino acids. Trimming left V 5 bases short and J 3 bases short, with 8 bases between.

The chain recombines TRBV5-1 with TRBJ1-2; weak D call: TRBD1 (5 bases). The CDR3 runs to 14 residues. Trimming pared 4 bases from V and 7 bases from J, leaving 17 bases between. Per germline, CDR1 SGHRS and CDR2 YFSETQ. CDR3: CASSPLGPSVGYTF. CDR3 in DNA: TGCGCCAGCAGCCCCCTGGGGCCCTCTGTTGGCTACACCTTC.

A word on this clone: At the DNA level, this CDR3 is encoded by other sequences in the same sample as well. The CDR3 reads CASSLSGSYEQYF. CDR3 bases: TGTGCCAGCAGTTTGAGTGGGTCCTACGAGCAGTACTTC. The chain has TRBV12-3 or TRBV12-4 and TRBJ2-7; D call uncertain. V dropped 3 bases and J dropped 1 base, with 7 bases sitting between them. The CDR3 contains 13 residues.

This clone was found once. The chain uses TRBV3-1 (or the pseudogene TRBV3-2) and TRBJ2-5; the D gene is possibly TRBD1 (6 bases). The germline CDR1 and CDR2 sequences are LGHDT and YNNKEL (reference sequence). This CDR3 has 16 amino acids. Trimming took off 0 bases at V and 2 bases at J, with 13 bases between the two ends. The CDR3 sequence is CASSQDPPGTQETQYF. DNA of the CDR3: TGTGCCAGCAGCCAAGATCCCCCAGGGACACAAGAGACCCAGTACTTC.

The chain has TRBV6-5 and TRBJ1-4; no clear D gene. The CDR3 runs to 13 residues. The ends were cut back, 6 bases at V and 0 bases at J, with 5 bases in the middle. The germline CDR1 and CDR2 sequences are MNHEY and SVGAGI. The chain's CDR3 is CASRKSTNEKLFF. CDR3 coding DNA: TGTGCCAGCAGAAAATCAACTAATGAAAAACTGTTTTTT.

The V call is TRBV5-1, the J call TRBJ1-2; the D is unclear. The V end was cut by 0 bases, the J end by 8 bases, with 8 bases between. From germline, CDR1 is SGHRS and CDR2 YFSETQ. The CDR3 loop spans 12 amino acids. Written as DNA, the CDR3 is TGCGCCAGCAGCTTGGAGGCGGAAGGCTACACCTTC. Translating it yields CASSLEAEGYTF.

The chain carries TRBV2 and TRBJ1-6; 8 nucleotides line up with TRBD1. The trim removed 6 bases at V and 8 bases at J, leaving 6 bases unmatched. The CDR3 has 14 amino acids. Germline values: CDR1 SNHLY, CDR2 FYNNEI. The CDR3, as DNA: TGTGCCAGCAGGGGCAGGGGGCGGGATTCACCCCTCCACTTT. Its protein is CASRGRGRDSPLHF. Supplemented by reference TRBV2 and TRBJ1-6, the full variable domain reads EPEVTQTPSHQVTQMGQEVILRCVPISNHLYFYWYRQILGQKVEFLVSFYNNEISEKSEIFDDQFSVERPDGSNFTLKIRSTKLEDSAMYFCASRGRGRDSPLHFGNGTRLTVT.

This chain uses TRBV5-5 with TRBJ1-3; 9 bases match TRBD1. The ends lost 0 bases at V and 8 bases at J; junction bases unmatched: 3. The germline V gene has CDR1 SGHKS and CDR2 YYEKEE (reference sequence). The CDR3 length is 14 residues. The CDR3 DNA reads as TGTGCCAGCAGCTTGGAGACAGGGGGGGACACCATATATTTT. Protein sequence: CASSLETGGDTIYF.

The chain recombines TRBV18 with TRBJ2-7, with 8 bases that match TRBD1. Losses at the gene ends were 3 bases for V and 6 bases for J; bases not matched to a gene: 10. Germline V gene lookup returns CDR1 KGHSH and CDR2 LQKENI. CDR3 length equals 15 residues. The CDR3 sequence: CASSPQGGTGGEQYF. CDR3 sequence (DNA): TGTGCCAGCTCACCCCAAGGTGGGACAGGCGGCGAGCAGTACTTC.

This chain links TRBV5-5 with TRBJ1-1; 7 nucleotides align to TRBD1. The V gene end was trimmed by 4 bases and the J gene end by 5 bases; junction bases not matched to a gene: 20. The CDR3 runs 18 residues. In germline, CDR1 is SGHKS, CDR2 YYEKEE (reference sequence). The CDR3 DNA reads as TGTGCCAGCAGCCTGGCTTATGGTTCGACAGGGCGTAGGACTGAAGCTTTCTTT. Its protein product is CASSLAYGSTGRRTEAFF.

The chain uses TRBV5-1 and TRBJ2-2, with no clear D. This CDR3 is built from 13 residues. CDR1 is SGHRS and CDR2 is YFSETQ in the germline V gene. With 0 bases removed from V and 4 bases from J, the gap between germline ends came to 4 bases. CDR3 region: CASSLGVTGELFF. The CDR3 DNA reads TGCGCCAGCAGCTTGGGAGTCACCGGGGAGCTGTTTTTT.